Sequencing of this T cell receptor (beta chain) was carried out in a study of CD8+ T cells in alopecia areata. Overall study context: For the treated group, dosing was oral tofacitinib at 5 to 10 mg twice daily.

On this clone: Its target is not known.

Lesional scalp punch biopsies and peripheral blood were collected from alopecia areata patients. Study outcomes and limitations: Scalp repertoires also include resident alphabeta T cells from normal skin. More clonal than normal scalp was lesional scalp, particularly alopecia totalis/universalis.

This CDR3 is 16 amino acids long. Germline lookup yields CDR1 SGHRS and CDR2 YFSETQ. Trimming took off 0 bases at V and 1 base at J, with 14 bases between the two ends. Following RNA extraction, reverse transcription yielded cDNA that acted as the sequencing template. TCRdb's copy holds only in-frame clones and misses some; the assay was immunoSEQ multiplex PCR. The sample contains around 120,000 clones, about two fifths of which appear only once. The chain uses TRBV5-1 and TRBJ2-7; D gene ambiguous. The TCR comes from a human donor with alopecia areata. Sequenced input: CD4+ T cells sorted from blood. CDR3 in amino acids: CASSLANGGRSYEQYF. In DNA form, the CDR3 reads TGCGCCAGCAGCTTGGCCAATGGCGGAAGGTCCTACGAGCAGTACTTC.